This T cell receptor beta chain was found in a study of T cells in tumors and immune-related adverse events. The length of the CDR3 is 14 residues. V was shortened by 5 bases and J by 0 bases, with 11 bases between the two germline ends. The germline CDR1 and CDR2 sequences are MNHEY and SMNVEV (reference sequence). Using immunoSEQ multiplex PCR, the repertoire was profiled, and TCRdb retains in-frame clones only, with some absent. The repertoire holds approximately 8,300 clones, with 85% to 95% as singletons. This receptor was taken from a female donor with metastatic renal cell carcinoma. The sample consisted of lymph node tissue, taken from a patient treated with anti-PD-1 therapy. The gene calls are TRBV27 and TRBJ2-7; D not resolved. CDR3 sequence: CASSNRHLSYEQYF. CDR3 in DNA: TGTGCCAGCAGTAATCGACACCTCTCCTACGAGCAGTACTTC.